This T cell receptor beta chain comes out of a study of patients and donors after allogeneic stem cell transplantation. TCRdb ran MiXCR on the RT-PCR reads and lists one entry per CDR3 protein. The sample has about 960,000 distinct CDR3 sequences, around 17% seen once; the top ten hold around 5.5%. The CDR3 is made up of 15 amino acids. With V trimmed by 3 bases and J by 7 bases, 13 bases remained unmatched. Germline CDR1 and CDR2: SGDLS and YYNGEE. This clonotype has only a few counts. V usage is TRBV9 and J usage is TRBJ2-7; TRBD2 matches 7 bases. The sequencing input was blood, either unsorted or a sorted T cell fraction (not recorded which). This sequence was found in a human donor who was either an allogeneic HSCT recipient or a stem cell or donor lymphocyte infusion donor (not recorded which). It is not recorded whose cells these are; they may come from a transplant donor. CDR3 region: CASSGWPAGPLEQYF. CDR3 sequence (DNA): TGTGCCAGCAGCGGGTGGCCAGCGGGACCGTTGGAGCAGTACTTC.